The sequence of this T cell receptor beta chain was determined in a study of control samples from healthy donors and cancer patients. Here immunoSEQ multiplex PCR was the method, and the copy in TCRdb shows in-frame clones only, minus some. The data show 61,000 or so clones, about 90% seen once. The CDR3 consists of 17 residues. Germline V gives CDR1 SGHTA, CDR2 FQGNSA. The V gene end was trimmed by 3 bases and the J gene end by 5 bases; junction bases not matched to a gene: 12. The chain joins TRBV7-2 to TRBJ2-1, with 8 bases that match TRBD1. Sequenced sample: PBMCs. The clonotype originates from a man aged 60-69 years with colorectal cancer. The CDR3 region is CASSLTGATVINNEQFF. CDR3 coding DNA: TGTGCCAGCAGCTTGACAGGGGCGACGGTTATCAACAATGAGCAGTTCTTC.